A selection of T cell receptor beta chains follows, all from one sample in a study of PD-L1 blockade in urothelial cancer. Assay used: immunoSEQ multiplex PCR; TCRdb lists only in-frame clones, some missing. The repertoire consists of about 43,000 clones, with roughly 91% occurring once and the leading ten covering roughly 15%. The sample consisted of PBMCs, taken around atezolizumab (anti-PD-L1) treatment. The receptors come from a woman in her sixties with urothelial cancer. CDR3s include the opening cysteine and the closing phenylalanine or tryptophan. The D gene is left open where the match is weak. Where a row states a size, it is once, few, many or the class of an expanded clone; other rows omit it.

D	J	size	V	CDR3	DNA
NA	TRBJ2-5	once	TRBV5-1	CASSLTVLPQETQYF	TGCGCCAGCAGCTTGACAGTCCTGCCCCAAGAGACCCAGTACTTC
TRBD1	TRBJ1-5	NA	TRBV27	CASTRTGLGSNQPQHF	TGTGCCAGCACCCGGACAGGCCTCGGGAGCAATCAGCCCCAGCATTTT
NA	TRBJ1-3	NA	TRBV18	CASSDRDLYSGNTIYF	TGTGCCAGCTCAGACCGGGACTTATACTCTGGAAACACCATATATTTT
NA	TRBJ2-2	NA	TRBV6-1	CAASGWAGELFF	TGTGCCGCCTCAGGTTGGGCCGGGGAGCTGTTTTTT
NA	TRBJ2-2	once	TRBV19	CASSIGTINTGELFF	TGTGCCAGTAGTATTGGGACAATTAACACCGGGGAGCTGTTTTTT
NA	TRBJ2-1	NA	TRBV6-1	CASSVGGASNNEQFF	TGTGCCAGCAGCGTCGGAGGAGCCAGCAACAATGAGCAGTTCTTC
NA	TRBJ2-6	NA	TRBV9	CASSVGGSGANVLTF	TGTGCCAGCAGCGTAGGAGGTTCAGGGGCCAACGTCCTGACTTTC
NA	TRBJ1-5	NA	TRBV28	CASSNRDPKAAQHF	TGTGCCAGCAGCAACAGGGACCCCAAGGCGGCCCAGCATTTT
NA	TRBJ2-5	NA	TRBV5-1	CASTNTGLQETQYF	TGCGCCAGCACCAACACCGGGTTGCAAGAGACCCAGTACTTC
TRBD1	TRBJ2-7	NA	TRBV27	CASSPRTGGHEQYF	TGTGCCAGCAGTCCCCGGACAGGGGGCCACGAGCAGTACTTC
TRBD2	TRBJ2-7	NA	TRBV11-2	CASSLERGAREQYF	TGTGCCAGCAGCTTAGAGCGGGGGGCGCGGGAGCAGTACTTC
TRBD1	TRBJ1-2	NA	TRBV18	CASSPQAGTGSQGYTF	TGTGCCAGCTCACCACAAGCTGGGACAGGGAGCCAGGGCTACACCTTC
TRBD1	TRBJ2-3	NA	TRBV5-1	CASSIQGAGTDTQYF	TGCGCCAGCAGCATACAGGGGGCAGGCACAGATACGCAGTATTTT
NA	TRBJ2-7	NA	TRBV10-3	CAIRGGAGRYYEQYF	TGTGCCATCAGGGGCGGGGCGGGGCGGTACTACGAGCAGTACTTC
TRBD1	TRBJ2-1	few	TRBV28	CASSRGQGFSYNEQFF	TGTGCCAGCAGTCGAGGACAGGGGTTCTCCTACAATGAGCAGTTCTTC
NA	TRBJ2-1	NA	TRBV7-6	CASSLASSGGYNEQFF	TGTGCCAGCAGCTTAGCATCAAGCGGAGGGTACAATGAGCAGTTCTTC
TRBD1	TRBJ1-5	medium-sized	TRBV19	CASTHLDRDGWDDQPQHF	TGTGCCAGTACACACCTGGACAGGGATGGTTGGGACGATCAGCCCCAGCATTTT
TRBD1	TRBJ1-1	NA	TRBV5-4	CASRSTGGSTEAFF	TGTGCCAGCAGGTCCACAGGGGGCTCCACTGAAGCTTTCTTT
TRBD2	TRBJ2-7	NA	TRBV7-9	CASSQRTSGAPSSYEQYF	TGTGCCAGCAGCCAGAGGACTAGCGGGGCACCGAGCTCCTACGAGCAGTACTTC